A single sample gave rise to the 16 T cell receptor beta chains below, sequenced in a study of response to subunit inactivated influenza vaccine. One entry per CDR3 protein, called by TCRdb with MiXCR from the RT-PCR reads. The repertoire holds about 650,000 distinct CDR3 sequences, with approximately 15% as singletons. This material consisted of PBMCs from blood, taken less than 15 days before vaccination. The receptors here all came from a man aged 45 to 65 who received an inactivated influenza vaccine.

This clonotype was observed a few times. Written as DNA, the CDR3 is TGTGCCATCAGTGACCGACGGTTCCGGGAGACCCAGTACTTC. This codes for CAISDRRFRETQYF. The chain is built from TRBV10-3 and TRBJ2-5; D is ambiguous. Germline V gene lookup returns CDR1 ENHRY and CDR2 SYGVKD. Trimming shortened V by 3 bases and J by 5 bases, and 13 bases separated the two germline ends. The CDR3 is made up of 14 amino acids.

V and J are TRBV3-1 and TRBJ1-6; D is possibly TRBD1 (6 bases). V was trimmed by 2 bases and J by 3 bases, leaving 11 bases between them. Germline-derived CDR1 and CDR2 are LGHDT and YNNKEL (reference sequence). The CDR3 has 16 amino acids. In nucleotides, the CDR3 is TGTGCCAGCAGCCAACGCGGGACATACTATAATTCACCCCTCCACTTT. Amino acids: CASSQRGTYYNSPLHF.

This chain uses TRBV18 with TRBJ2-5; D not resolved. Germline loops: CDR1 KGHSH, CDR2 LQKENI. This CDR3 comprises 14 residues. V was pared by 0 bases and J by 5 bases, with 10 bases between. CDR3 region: CASSPPMSQETQYF. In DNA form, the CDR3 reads TGTGCCAGCTCACCACCGATGTCTCAGGAGACCCAGTACTTC.

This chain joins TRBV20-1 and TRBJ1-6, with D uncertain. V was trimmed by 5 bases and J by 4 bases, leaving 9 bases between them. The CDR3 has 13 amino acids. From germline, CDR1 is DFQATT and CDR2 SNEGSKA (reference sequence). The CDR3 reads CSAPDGYNSPLHF. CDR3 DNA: TGCAGTGCTCCCGACGGGTATAATTCACCCCTCCACTTT.

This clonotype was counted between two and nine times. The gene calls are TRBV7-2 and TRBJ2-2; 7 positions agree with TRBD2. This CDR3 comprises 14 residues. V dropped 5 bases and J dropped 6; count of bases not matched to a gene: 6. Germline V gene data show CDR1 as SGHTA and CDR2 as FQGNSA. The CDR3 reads CASSGRGGSGELFF. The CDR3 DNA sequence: TGTGCCAGCAGCGGACGCGGGGGTTCCGGGGAGCTGTTTTTT.

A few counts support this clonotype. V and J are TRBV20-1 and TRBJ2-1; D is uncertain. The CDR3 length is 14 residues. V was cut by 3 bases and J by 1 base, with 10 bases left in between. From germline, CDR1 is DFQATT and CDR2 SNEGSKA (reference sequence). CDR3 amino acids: CSASLGPSYNEQFF. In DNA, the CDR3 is TGCAGTGCTAGTCTGGGCCCGTCCTACAATGAGCAGTTCTTC.

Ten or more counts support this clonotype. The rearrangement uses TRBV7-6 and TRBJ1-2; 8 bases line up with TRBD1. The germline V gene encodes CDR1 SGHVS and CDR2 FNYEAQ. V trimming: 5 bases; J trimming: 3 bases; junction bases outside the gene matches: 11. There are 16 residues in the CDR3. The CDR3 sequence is CASSPSDRGPYYGYTF. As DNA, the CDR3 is TGTGCCAGCAGCCCAAGCGACAGGGGTCCCTACTATGGCTACACCTTC.

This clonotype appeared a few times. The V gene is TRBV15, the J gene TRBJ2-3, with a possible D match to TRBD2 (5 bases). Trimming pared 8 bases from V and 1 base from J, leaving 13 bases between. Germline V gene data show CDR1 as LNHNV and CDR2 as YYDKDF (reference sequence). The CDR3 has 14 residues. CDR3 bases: TGTGCCACCCGGTCGGGGAGCGGCACAGATACGCAGTATTTT. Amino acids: CATRSGSGTDTQYF. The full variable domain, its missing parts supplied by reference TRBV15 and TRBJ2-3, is DAMVIQNPRYQVTQFGKPVTLSCSQTLNHNVMYWYQQKSSQAPKLLFHYYDKDFNNEADTPDNFQSRRPNTSFCFLDIRSPGLGDTAMYLCATRSGSGTDTQYFGPGTRLTVL.

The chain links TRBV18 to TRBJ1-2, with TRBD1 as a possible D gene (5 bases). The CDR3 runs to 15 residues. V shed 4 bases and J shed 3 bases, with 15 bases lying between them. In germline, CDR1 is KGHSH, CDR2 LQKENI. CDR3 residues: CASSLGTRMDYGYTF. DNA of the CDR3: TGTGCCAGCTCACTCGGGACGCGGATGGACTATGGCTACACCTTC.

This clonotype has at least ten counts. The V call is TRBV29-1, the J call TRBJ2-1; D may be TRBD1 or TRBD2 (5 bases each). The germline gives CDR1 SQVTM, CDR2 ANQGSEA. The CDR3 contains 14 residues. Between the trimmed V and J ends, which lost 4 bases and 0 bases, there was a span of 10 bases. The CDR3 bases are TGCAGCGTTGCGGGACGGAGCTCCTACAATGAGCAGTTCTTC. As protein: CSVAGRSSYNEQFF.

CDR3 coding DNA: TGTGCCAGCAGCTTAGGGACGCCTGCCTACAATGAGCAGTTCTTC. It translates to CASSLGTPAYNEQFF. This chain joins TRBV7-6 and TRBJ2-1; D unclear. This CDR3 contains 15 residues. The ends were cut back, 1 base at V and 2 bases at J, with 9 bases in the middle. Germline V gives CDR1 SGHVS, CDR2 FNYEAQ. Combining the CDR3 with reference TRBV7-6 and TRBJ2-1 gives the whole variable domain GAGVSQSPRYKVTKRGQDVALRCDPISGHVSLYWYRQALGQGPEFLTYFNYEAQQDKSGLPNDRFSAERPEGSISTLTIQRTEQRDSAMYRCASSLGTPAYNEQFFGPGTRLTVL.

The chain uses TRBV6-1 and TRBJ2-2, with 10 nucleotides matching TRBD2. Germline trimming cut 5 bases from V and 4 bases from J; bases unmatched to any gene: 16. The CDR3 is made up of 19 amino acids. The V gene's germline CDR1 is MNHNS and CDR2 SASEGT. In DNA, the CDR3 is TGTGCCAGCAGTCAGTCCCCTCTACTAGCGGGGAGACGCACCGGGGAGCTGTTTTTT. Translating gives CASSQSPLLAGRRTGELFF.

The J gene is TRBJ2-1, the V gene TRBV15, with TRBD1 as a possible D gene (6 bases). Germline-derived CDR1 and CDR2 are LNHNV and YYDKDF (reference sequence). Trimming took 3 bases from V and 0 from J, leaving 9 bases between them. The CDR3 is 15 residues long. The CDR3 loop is CATSSTGSSYNEQFF. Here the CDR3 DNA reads TGTGCCACCAGCAGTACAGGGAGCTCCTACAATGAGCAGTTCTTC.

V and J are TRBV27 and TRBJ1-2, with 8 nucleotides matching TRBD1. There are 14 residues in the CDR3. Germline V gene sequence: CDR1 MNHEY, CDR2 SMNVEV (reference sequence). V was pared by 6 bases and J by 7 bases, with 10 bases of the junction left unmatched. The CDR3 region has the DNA TGTGCCAGCAGGTCCATCAGGGGGCAGGGTGGCTACACCTTC. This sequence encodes CASRSIRGQGGYTF.

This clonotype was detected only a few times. CDR3 sequence: CASSRTGDYEQYF. For the CDR3, the DNA is TGTGCCAGCAGTAGGACAGGAGACTACGAGCAGTACTTC. The V gene is TRBV12-3 or TRBV12-4, the J gene TRBJ2-7; the match to TRBD1 covers 7 bases. J gave up 3 bases and V 5 bases, and 4 bases lay outside the gene matches. This CDR3 is 13 amino acids long.

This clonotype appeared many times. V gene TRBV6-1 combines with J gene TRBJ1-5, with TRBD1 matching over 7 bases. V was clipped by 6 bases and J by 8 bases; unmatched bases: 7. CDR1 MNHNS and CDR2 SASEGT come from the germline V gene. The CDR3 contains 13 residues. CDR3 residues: CASSWDREEPQHF. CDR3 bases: TGTGCCAGCAGCTGGGACAGAGAAGAGCCCCAGCATTTT.